The TCR beta chain under discussion was sequenced for a study of cytomegalovirus exposure and HLA in healthy donors. The V gene's germline CDR1 is MGHRA and CDR2 YSYEKL. Between the trimmed V and J ends, which lost 5 bases and 7 bases, there was a span of 15 bases. The CDR3 has 13 residues. The sample holds one count of this clone. Its target is unknown. Amplification used 60 Vbeta primers and 13 Jbeta primers. Produced via immunoSEQ multiplex PCR; TCRdb's table is partial and in-frame only. The table has some 95,000 clones, less than 80% seen once; the top ten hold around 2.3%. General study points: Association of a missense DCLRE1C variant with TCR beta V- and J-gene trimming was reported in a later analysis. The authors later found HLA-associated TCR beta chains more clonally expanded than equally common others. Sequence variants that were highly shared formed a cluster that was likely a sequencing artifact.

Sequencing was done on a sample of PBMCs. This clonotype was obtained from a man in his thirties or forties in good health and CMV-seronegative. J is TRBJ2-7 and V is TRBV4-1; a possible D gene is TRBD1 (5 bases). The CDR3 loop reads CASSCSRVREQYF. In DNA form, the CDR3 reads TGCGCCAGCAGCTGTTCCAGGGTGAGGGAGCAGTACTTC.